The T cell receptor (beta chain) under discussion was sequenced for a study of blood T cell repertoires in COVID-19. Overall study context: Italy, Spain and the United States were the sources of the convalescent and acute COVID-19 samples. In each case, the material was cDNA or gDNA derived from T cells, B-cell-depleted T cells, or PBMCs.

Original data processing: It was from reference gene primer amplification that nucleated cell counts were estimated. Method: immunoSEQ multiplex PCR; TCRdb's copy keeps in-frame clones and lacks some. For V, J and clone size, that table is used; D and trimming come from the DNA. The repertoire consists of 90,000 or so clones, with about 85% occurring once and the leading ten covering around 4.1%. Germline V gene data show CDR1 as SEHNR and CDR2 as FQNEAQ (reference sequence). The CDR3 runs 15 residues. The V end was cut by 2 bases, the J end by 2 bases, with 9 bases between. The specimen was peripheral blood. The rearrangement joins TRBV7-9 to TRBJ1-4, with D perhaps matching TRBD1 (5 bases). The receptor's source is a man aged 55 to 70 with acute or convalescent COVID-19. CDR3: CASSLRRATNEKLFF. As DNA, the CDR3 is TGTGCCAGCAGCTTACGCAGGGCTACTAATGAAAAACTGTTTTTT.